These T cell receptor beta chains were read from a single sample in a study of neoadjuvant anti-PD-1 for oral cavity cancer. TCRdb's copy holds only in-frame clones and misses some; the assay was immunoSEQ multiplex PCR. Found here are some 15,000 clones, about 44% of them singletons; the top ten hold about 39%. The source material was tumor tissue, sampled after nivolumab (anti-PD-1) treatment. The receptors were sampled from a person between 35 and 79 years old with oral cavity squamous cell carcinoma. CDR3s include the opening cysteine and the closing phenylalanine or tryptophan. The D gene is left open where the match is weak. Only some rows state a clone size, as once, few, many or a class for expanded clones.

V gene,J gene,D gene,clone size,CDR3 protein,CDR3 DNA
TRBV7-9,TRBJ2-3,-,-,CASSLTRGSPSTDTQYF,TGTGCCAGCAGCCTTACCCGGGGGAGTCCGAGCACAGATACGCAGTATTTT
TRBV5-4,TRBJ2-6,-,-,CASSLGGTGANVLTF,TGTGCCAGCAGCTTGGGTGGGACTGGGGCCAACGTCCTGACTTTC
TRBV11-2,TRBJ2-1,-,-,CASSLDPYRASSYNEQFF,TGTGCCAGCAGCTTAGACCCATACAGGGCGAGCTCCTACAATGAGCAGTTCTTC
TRBV5-4,TRBJ2-2,-,-,CASSPGLNTGELFF,TGTGCCTCAAGCCCGGGCTTGAACACCGGGGAGCTGTTTTTT
TRBV5-1,TRBJ2-7,TRBD2,few,CASSSGGREQYF,TGCGCCAGCAGCTCCGGCGGGAGGGAGCAGTACTTC
TRBV4-3,TRBJ1-2,-,-,CASSQDVSGSTGGYTF,TGCGCCAGCAGCCAAGATGTATCGGGTTCTACGGGTGGCTACACCTTC
TRBV2,TRBJ1-4,-,-,CASSEREKLFF,TGTGCCAGCAGTGAGCGGGAAAAACTGTTTTTT
TRBV6-5,TRBJ1-1,-,-,CASSYAGAVAFF,TGTGCCAGCAGTTATGCGGGAGCGGTGGCTTTCTTT
TRBV7-2,TRBJ2-1,-,-,CASSLDLGGIYNEQFF,TGTGCCAGCAGCTTAGATTTAGGGGGGATCTACAATGAGCAGTTCTTC
TRBV10-3,TRBJ1-2,-,-,CAIRDRADYGYTF,TGTGCCATCAGGGACAGAGCCGACTATGGCTACACCTTC
TRBV11-2,TRBJ1-2,-,few,CASSLEQGGSDGYTF,TGTGCCAGCAGCTTAGAACAAGGGGGTTCGGATGGCTACACCTTC
TRBV6-5,TRBJ1-6,TRBD1,few,CASSFGTAYNSPLHF,TGTGCCAGCAGTTTCGGGACAGCCTATAATTCACCCCTCCACTTT
TRBV29-1,TRBJ1-1,-,once,CSVQREIFSEAFF,TGCAGCGTTCAGAGGGAGATTTTCTCTGAAGCTTTCTTT
TRBV5-8,TRBJ2-1,-,-,CASSSGQRSSYNEQFF,TGTGCCAGCAGCTCGGGACAAAGGAGCTCCTACAATGAGCAGTTCTTC
TRBV6-5,TRBJ1-6,-,-,CASSYRGGGNSPLHF,TGTGCCAGCAGTTACAGAGGGGGAGGGAATTCACCCCTCCACTTT
TRBV19,TRBJ1-6,-,many,CASSIDYFSGDSPLHF,TGTGCCAGTAGTATAGATTATTTTTCAGGAGACTCACCCCTCCACTTT
TRBV2,TRBJ2-7,-,few,CASQDRELSYEQYF,TGTGCCAGCCAGGACAGAGAACTTTCCTACGAGCAGTACTTC
TRBV7-3,TRBJ2-2,-,few,CASSLSIQGTNTGELFF,TGTGCCAGCAGCTTAAGTATACAGGGAACGAACACCGGGGAGCTGTTTTTT
TRBV28,TRBJ2-1,-,-,CASSPTDYNEQFF,TGTGCCAGCAGCCCGACAGACTACAATGAGCAGTTCTTC
TRBV5-6,TRBJ2-3,TRBD2,few,CASSRPEGGGSTDTQYF,TGTGCCAGCAGCAGGCCCGAGGGCGGGGGATCCACAGATACGCAGTATTTT
TRBV4-3,TRBJ2-7,-,-,CASSQGRGEQYF,TGCGCCAGCAGCCAGGGGCGGGGCGAGCAGTACTTC
TRBV5-4,TRBJ2-3,-,once,CASSLDGDSADTQYF,TGTGCCAGCAGCTTGGATGGGGATAGTGCAGATACGCAGTATTTT
TRBV29-1,TRBJ2-1,TRBD2,-,CSGGTSGTSYNEQFF,TGCAGCGGAGGGACTAGCGGGACCTCCTACAATGAGCAGTTCTTC
TRBV6-6,TRBJ2-2,-,-,CASSPNLGSGELFF,TGTGCCAGCAGCCCCAACCTAGGGTCCGGGGAGCTGTTTTTT
TRBV5-6,TRBJ2-2,TRBD1,-,CASSPTGGIGTGELFF,TGTGCCAGCAGCCCTACAGGGGGCATTGGGACCGGGGAGCTGTTTTTT
TRBV7-2,TRBJ2-3,TRBD2,-,CASSASSGARTDTQYF,TGTGCCAGCAGCGCCTCTAGCGGGGCGAGGACAGATACGCAGTATTTT
TRBV7-8,TRBJ2-7,-,few,CASSLVEGNSYEQYF,TGTGCCAGCAGCTTGGTGGAGGGAAACTCCTACGAGCAGTACTTC
TRBV5-1,TRBJ2-7,-,-,CASSLAVGSSYEQYF,TGCGCCAGCAGCTTGGCCGTGGGCAGTTCCTACGAGCAGTACTTC
TRBV2,TRBJ1-5,-,-,CASSSQGTSNQPQHF,TGTGCCAGCAGCTCACAGGGTACGAGCAATCAGCCCCAGCATTTT
TRBV18,TRBJ2-7,-,-,CASSPADYEQYF,TGTGCCAGCTCCCCAGCAGACTACGAGCAGTACTTC
TRBV6-5,TRBJ2-1,-,-,CASTPRAGGYNEQFF,TGTGCCAGCACCCCGCGAGCGGGTGGATACAATGAGCAGTTCTTC
TRBV5-1,TRBJ2-5,-,few,CASSKRGVSQETQYF,TGCGCCAGCAGCAAAAGGGGTGTCTCCCAAGAGACCCAGTACTTC
TRBV6-5,TRBJ1-2,-,once,CASSTQGLYGYTF,TGTGCCAGCAGTACACAGGGCCTCTATGGCTACACCTTC
TRBV7-9,TRBJ1-6,-,-,CASSSPMGVSPLHF,TGTGCCAGCAGCTCGCCCATGGGGGTTTCACCCCTCCACTTT
TRBV4-1,TRBJ2-6,-,-,CASSHSTGSGANVLTF,TGCGCCAGCAGCCACTCAACAGGCTCTGGGGCCAACGTCCTGACTTTC
TRBV6-1,TRBJ1-6,-,-,CASSEIRPGGRVLNNSPLHF,TGTGCCAGCAGTGAAATCAGGCCAGGAGGGCGCGTTCTGAATAATTCACCCCTCCACTTT
TRBV5-1,TRBJ1-2,-,-,CASSLESASNNYGYTF,TGCGCCAGCAGCTTGGAGTCAGCAAGTAACAACTATGGCTACACCTTC